The source of this TCR beta chain is a study of shared clonotypes between healthy human individuals. The ends were cut back, 4 bases at V and 0 bases at J, with 10 bases in the middle. Germline V gene sequence: CDR1 SGHDN, CDR2 FVKESK. The CDR3 covers 14 residues. The method was immunoSEQ multiplex PCR; TCRdb's version includes in-frame clones alone and lacks a portion of them. The sample shows about 510,000 clones, 79% of them seen only once. The J gene is TRBJ2-7, the V gene TRBV14; a possible D gene is TRBD2 (5 bases). Sample: PBMCs. The receptor comes from a woman aged 40 to 50 in good health. Some clones in this sample may be carry-over from other donors' samples. The CDR3 spells CASSPRDYSYEQYF. CDR3 coding DNA: TGTGCCAGCAGCCCTCGTGACTACTCCTACGAGCAGTACTTC.